The clone carrying this TCR beta chain was seen a few times. What it binds is unknown. This sample was taken from a study of Graves' ophthalmopathy and Graves' hyperthyroidism. In the study overall: Peripheral blood sampling preceded any treatment and occurred at initial diagnosis.

Study-wide points: From stable hyperthyroidism, ophthalmopathy was separated by a 13-signature model with 85% to 90% sensitivity and around 79% specificity.

The germline V gene encodes CDR1 MNHNS and CDR2 SASEGT. V gave up 8 bases and J gave up 7 bases; unmatched junction bases: 14. The CDR3 length is 15 residues. Amplifying from RNA transcripts, the study obtained TCR beta CDR3 regions. Second-round multiplex PCR followed a first-round RT-PCR using HTBI primers. In TCRdb, the multiplex PCR reads were re-called with MiXCR into one record per CDR3 protein. Counted here are about 620,000 distinct CDR3 sequences, about 20% occurring once; the ten biggest clones make up approximately 7.7%. The chain combines TRBV6-1 with TRBJ1-5; 7 bases agree with TRBD1. The sample comprised peripheral blood. This clonotype was obtained from a woman under 30 with stable Graves' hyperthyroidism. Some clones in this sample may be carry-over from other donors' samples. The CDR3 sequence is CASDNTGTDNQPQHF. The CDR3 DNA sequence: TGTGCCAGCGACAATACCGGGACAGACAACCAGCCCCAGCATTTT.